This T cell receptor (beta chain) was observed in a study of T-cell memory formation after mild COVID-19. MiXCR, applied by TCRdb to the 5' RACE reads, yields one record per CDR3 protein. The sample yields tens of thousands of distinct CDR3 sequences, 12% seen once. This clonotype was picked up a small number of times. Looked up from germline, CDR1 is SGDLS and CDR2 is YYNGEE. Trimming cost V 2 bases and J 5 bases, with 10 bases left between them. The CDR3 totals 14 residues. The V and J genes are TRBV9 and TRBJ1-4, with D unclear. The source material was PBMCs or a T cell subset sorted from them (not recorded which). This clonotype originated in a man younger than 30 who had mild COVID-19 (a few samples of this study predate the infection). Cell type and time point are not known. The CDR3 DNA reads TGTGCCAGCAGCGTTGGAGGGTGGAATGAAAAACTGTTTTTT. Amino acids: CASSVGGWNEKLFF.